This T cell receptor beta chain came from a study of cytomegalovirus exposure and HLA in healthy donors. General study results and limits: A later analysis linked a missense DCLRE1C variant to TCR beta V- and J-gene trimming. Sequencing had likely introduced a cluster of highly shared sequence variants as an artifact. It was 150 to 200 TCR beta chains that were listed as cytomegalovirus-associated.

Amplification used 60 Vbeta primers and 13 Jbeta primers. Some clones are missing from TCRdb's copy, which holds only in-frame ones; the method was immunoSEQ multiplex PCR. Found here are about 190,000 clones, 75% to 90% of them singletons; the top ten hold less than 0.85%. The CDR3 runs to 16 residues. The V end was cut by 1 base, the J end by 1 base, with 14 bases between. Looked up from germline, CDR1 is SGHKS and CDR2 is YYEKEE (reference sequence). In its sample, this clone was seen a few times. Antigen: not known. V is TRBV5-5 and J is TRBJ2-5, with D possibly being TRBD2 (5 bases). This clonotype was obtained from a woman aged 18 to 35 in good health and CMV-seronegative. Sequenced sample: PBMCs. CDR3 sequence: CASSLTLVGSQETQYF. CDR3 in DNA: TGTGCCAGCAGCTTGACTCTGGTGGGGAGCCAAGAGACCCAGTACTTC.